The rows below give T cell receptor beta chains drawn from one sample of a study of blood T cell repertoires in COVID-19. Here immunoSEQ multiplex PCR was the method, and the copy in TCRdb shows in-frame clones only, minus some. The data hold 250,000 to 350,000 clones, with around 86% observed a single time. The source material was peripheral blood. The receptors were gathered from a woman between 25 and 40 years old with active or convalescent COVID-19. CDR3s include the opening cysteine and the closing phenylalanine or tryptophan. The D gene is left open where the match is weak. Expanded clones are given a class, and other clones once, few, many or no size at all.

>TRBV5-1|.|TRBJ2-3|.|13
CASSLGFGDTQYF
TGCGCCAGCAGCTTGGGGTTCGGAGATACGCAGTATTTT
>TRBV3-1/TRBV3-2|.|TRBJ1-2|.|15
CASSRSTGWGYGYTF
TGTGCCAGCAGCCGTTCGACAGGCTGGGGCTATGGCTACACCTTC
>TRBV2|.|TRBJ2-5|once|16
CASSEQAKRRQETQYF
TGTGCCAGCAGTGAACAGGCCAAGCGGAGACAAGAGACCCAGTACTTC
>TRBV7-9|TRBD1|TRBJ1-6|.|14
CASSNRGGDSPLHF
TGTGCCAGCAGCAACAGGGGGGGGGATTCACCCCTCCACTTT
>TRBV11-3|TRBD1|TRBJ2-7|.|13
CASSQGQVYEQYF
TGTGCCAGCAGCCAAGGACAGGTCTACGAGCAGTACTTC
>TRBV5-4|TRBD1|TRBJ2-1|.|14
CASSLPGQINEQFF
TGTGCCAGCAGCTTACCGGGACAGATCAATGAGCAGTTCTTC
>TRBV15|.|TRBJ1-2|.|13
CATSSPGGYEYTF
TGTGCCACCAGCAGCCCGGGGGGGTATGAATACACCTTC
>TRBV7-2|TRBD2|TRBJ2-5|.|13
CASSPSGGGTQYF
TGTGCCAGCAGCCCTAGCGGGGGGGGGACCCAGTACTTC
>TRBV30|TRBD1|TRBJ2-7|.|12
CAMDRSSYEQYF
TGTGCAATGGACAGGAGCTCCTACGAGCAGTACTTC
>TRBV3-1/TRBV3-2|TRBD2|TRBJ2-3|.|18
CASSPTLGLANKLDTQYF
TGTGCCAGCAGCCCTACCCTGGGACTAGCGAATAAATTAGATACGCAGTATTTT
>TRBV7-6|.|TRBJ1-4|once|16
CASSLDVGGINEKLFF
TGTGCCAGCAGCTTAGATGTGGGGGGAATCAATGAAAAACTGTTTTTT
>TRBV5-1|.|TRBJ2-6|few|14
CASSPPTGANVLTF
TGCGCCAGCAGCCCGCCTACTGGGGCCAACGTCCTGACTTTC
>TRBV4-2|TRBD2|TRBJ2-3|.|16
CASSQPSGGLTDTQYF
TGTGCCAGCAGCCAACCCAGCGGGGGGCTCACAGATACGCAGTATTTT
>TRBV29-1|.|TRBJ1-1|.|11
CSVQRGHKAFF
TGCAGCGTCCAGCGGGGACATAAAGCTTTCTTT
>TRBV7-2|TRBD1|TRBJ1-2|.|14
CASSLAPQGYGYTF
TGTGCCAGCAGCTTAGCCCCACAGGGGTATGGCTACACCTTC
>TRBV5-1|.|TRBJ1-5|.|16
CASSVGAGAENQPQHF
TGCGCCAGCAGCGTGGGGGCGGGGGCAGAAAATCAGCCCCAGCATTTT
>TRBV9|TRBD1|TRBJ1-2|once|14
CASSVTTGGHGYTF
TGTGCCAGCAGCGTCACGACAGGGGGCCATGGCTACACCTTC
>TRBV29-1|.|TRBJ2-7|.|13
CSVTNQFTYEQYF
TGCAGCGTCACAAATCAGTTTACCTACGAGCAGTACTTC
>TRBV5-1|.|TRBJ1-3|.|15
CASSALTGSGNTIYF
TGCGCCAGCAGCGCCTTGACGGGCTCTGGAAACACCATATATTTT
>TRBV21-1|.|TRBJ1-6|.|16
CASSPYRGIGESPLHF
TGTGCCAGCAGCCCATACAGGGGAATAGGAGAATCACCCCTCCACTTT
>TRBV7-2|TRBD1|TRBJ1-2|.|14
CASSFFSGTESYTF
TGTGCCAGCAGCTTCTTCTCCGGGACAGAAAGCTACACCTTC
>TRBV5-4|TRBD2|TRBJ2-4|.|18
CASSLEASGARAKNIQYF
TGTGCCAGCAGCTTGGAGGCTAGCGGGGCGAGAGCCAAAAACATTCAGTACTTC
>TRBV9|.|TRBJ1-3|.|14
CASSSSGAGNTIYF
TGTGCCAGCAGCAGCTCAGGGGCAGGAAACACCATATATTTT
>TRBV6-6|.|TRBJ2-1|.|16
CASSYSRGRTYNEQFF
TGTGCCAGCAGTTACTCACGAGGGCGCACCTACAATGAGCAGTTCTTC
>TRBV3-1/TRBV3-2|TRBD2|TRBJ2-1|.|19
CASSQVPGTSGGEVNEQFF
TGTGCCAGCAGCCAAGTACCCGGGACTAGCGGGGGGGAGGTTAATGAGCAGTTCTTC
>TRBV19|TRBD1|TRBJ2-5|.|14
CASSPGQGRETQYF
TGTGCCAGTAGTCCCGGACAGGGTAGAGAGACCCAGTACTTC
>TRBV3-1/TRBV3-2|.|TRBJ1-5|.|14
CASSPGDSNQPQHF
TGTGCCAGCAGCCCAGGCGACAGCAATCAGCCCCAGCATTTT
>TRBV3-1/TRBV3-2|.|TRBJ1-5|.|17
CASSQLPLRGPNQPQHF
TGTGCCAGCAGCCAATTGCCACTTCGGGGTCCCAATCAGCCCCAGCATTTT
>TRBV4-1|TRBD2|TRBJ2-3|.|14
CASSLGGGTDTQYF
TGCGCCAGCAGCTTGGGGGGGGGCACAGATACGCAGTATTTT
>TRBV30|.|TRBJ2-3|.|12
CACPGSTDTQYF
TGTGCCTGCCCAGGGAGCACAGATACGCAGTATTTT
>TRBV5-1|.|TRBJ1-6|.|14
CASRTDRPNSPLHF
TGCGCCAGCAGGACGGACAGACCAAATTCACCCCTCCACTTT
>TRBV7-9|.|TRBJ2-6|.|18
CASSFTGIDWSGANVLTF
TGTGCCAGCAGCTTCACAGGGATTGACTGGTCTGGGGCCAACGTCCTGACTTTC
>TRBV30|TRBD2|TRBJ2-2|once|14
CAWRRVAGTGELFF
TGTGCCTGGAGGAGGGTAGCGGGAACCGGGGAGCTGTTTTTT
>TRBV4-2|TRBD1|TRBJ2-1|.|17
CASSHPQGAQAYNEQFF
TGTGCCAGCAGCCACCCACAGGGGGCGCAGGCCTACAATGAGCAGTTCTTC
>TRBV15|.|TRBJ2-7|.|12
CATSRDRYEQYF
TGTGCCACCAGCAGAGATAGATACGAGCAGTACTTC
>TRBV27|.|TRBJ2-3|.|17
CASSLGGGGGPTDTQYF
TGTGCCAGCAGTTTGGGCGGTGGGGGGGGGCCCACAGATACGCAGTATTTT
>TRBV5-5|.|TRBJ1-1|few|13
CASSLGGGTEAFF
TGTGCCAGCAGCTTGGGCGGGGGCACTGAAGCTTTCTTT
>TRBV2|TRBD2|TRBJ2-1|.|13
CASWGGLYNEQFF
TGTGCCAGCTGGGGAGGGCTATACAATGAGCAGTTCTTC
>TRBV7-9|.|TRBJ1-5|.|16
CASSLGGANSNQPQHF
TGTGCCAGCAGCTTGGGAGGGGCGAATAGCAATCAGCCCCAGCATTTT
>TRBV19|TRBD2|TRBJ2-1|.|15
CASSILAGGSSEQFF
TGTGCCAGTAGTATACTAGCGGGGGGGAGTAGTGAGCAGTTCTTC
>TRBV7-9|TRBD1|TRBJ1-5|.|15
CASSPGQVINQPQHF
TGTGCCAGCAGCCCGGGACAGGTCATCAATCAGCCCCAGCATTTT
>TRBV28|.|TRBJ1-1|.|15
CASTSSGVANTEAFF
TGTGCCAGCACTTCGTCAGGGGTCGCGAACACTGAAGCTTTCTTT
>TRBV24-1|TRBD2|TRBJ2-5|.|14
CATRPAGGAETQYF
TGTGCCACCAGACCTGCCGGGGGGGCCGAGACCCAGTACTTC
>TRBV15|.|TRBJ1-5|.|12
CATGQDNQPQHF
TGTGCCACCGGACAAGACAATCAGCCCCAGCATTTT
>TRBV18|.|TRBJ2-2|.|16
CASSPFGGSNTGELFF
TGTGCCAGCTCACCATTTGGGGGGTCCAACACCGGGGAGCTGTTTTTT
>TRBV5-1|.|TRBJ2-1|.|15
CASSLGSQSYNEQFF
TGCGCCAGCAGCTTGGGTAGCCAGTCCTACAATGAGCAGTTCTTC
>TRBV6-6|TRBD1|TRBJ2-7|few|14
CASSYTTTGGEQYF
TGTGCCAGCAGTTACACTACAACAGGGGGCGAGCAGTACTTC
>TRBV19|TRBD1|TRBJ1-3|.|18
CASSMGQGRGISGNTIYF
TGTGCCAGTAGTATGGGCCAGGGCAGGGGGATCTCGGGAAACACCATATATTTT
>TRBV30|TRBD2|TRBJ2-4|.|15
CAWSVAGGVKNIQYF
TGTGCCTGGAGTGTAGCGGGGGGGGTCAAAAACATTCAGTACTTC
>TRBV15|.|TRBJ1-2|.|14
CATSREGEEDGYTF
TGTGCCACCAGCAGAGAAGGGGAGGAGGATGGCTACACCTTC
>TRBV29-1|.|TRBJ2-3|.|14
CSVADSYSSDTQYF
TGCAGCGTCGCGGACAGTTATTCTTCAGATACGCAGTATTTT
>TRBV7-9|TRBD1|TRBJ1-2|.|14
CASSLRSDRGGYTF
TGTGCCAGCAGCTTAAGATCAGACAGGGGTGGCTACACCTTC
>TRBV7-9|TRBD1|TRBJ2-2|.|15
CASSLLAGGTGELFF
TGTGCCAGCAGCTTATTGGCAGGGGGCACCGGGGAGCTGTTTTTT
>TRBV21-1|.|TRBJ1-1|.|16
CASSTNRGLMNTEAFF
TGTGCCAGCAGCACCAACAGGGGGCTCATGAACACTGAAGCTTTCTTT
>TRBV14|TRBD1|TRBJ1-3|.|18
CASSRLAGQIGSGNTIYF
TGTGCCAGCAGCCGCCTAGCGGGACAGATCGGCTCTGGAAACACCATATATTTT
>TRBV24-1|.|TRBJ1-3|.|13
CATSSRSGNTIYF
TGTGCCACCAGTTCTAGGTCTGGAAACACCATATATTTT
>TRBV29-1|.|TRBJ1-1|.|13
CSVEDGVRPEAFF
TGCAGCGTTGAAGACGGCGTGCGGCCTGAAGCTTTCTTT